The rows below give T cell receptor beta chains drawn from one sample of a study of blood T cell repertoires in COVID-19. Only in-frame clones appear in the TCRdb table, and some are missing; sequencing was by immunoSEQ multiplex PCR. The sample lists 98,000 or so clones, 80% to 90% occurring once. The sequencing input was peripheral blood. The source of these receptors is a man in his 60s with acute or convalescent COVID-19. Both conserved end residues are part of each CDR3. D genes are given only for firm matches. Clone size is shown for a subset of rows, as once, few, many or a class of expanded clone.

j_call: TRBJ2-3; d_call: NA; v_call: TRBV6-1; clone_size: NA; cdr3_aa: CASSEGASPDTQYF; cdr3_nt: TGTGCCAGCAGTGAAGGCGCTAGTCCGGATACGCAGTATTTT
j_call: TRBJ2-7; d_call: TRBD1; v_call: TRBV3-1/TRBV3-2; clone_size: NA; cdr3_aa: CATWDSDSSYEQYF; cdr3_nt: TGTGCCACTTGGGACAGCGATTCTTCCTACGAGCAGTACTTC
j_call: TRBJ2-1; d_call: NA; v_call: TRBV9; clone_size: NA; cdr3_aa: CASSGAGDFPYNEQFF; cdr3_nt: TGTGCCAGCAGCGGGGCTGGGGACTTTCCATACAATGAGCAGTTCTTC
j_call: TRBJ2-3; d_call: TRBD2; v_call: TRBV4-1; clone_size: NA; cdr3_aa: CASSQDRASGEGTQYF; cdr3_nt: TGCGCCAGCAGCCAAGATCGGGCTAGCGGGGAGGGTACGCAGTATTTT
j_call: TRBJ1-1; d_call: NA; v_call: TRBV18; clone_size: NA; cdr3_aa: CASSPYGSFTEAFF; cdr3_nt: TGTGCCAGCTCACCATACGGTTCCTTCACTGAAGCTTTCTTT
j_call: TRBJ1-6; d_call: TRBD1; v_call: TRBV28; clone_size: once; cdr3_aa: CASTPGQGLTPLHF; cdr3_nt: TGTGCCAGCACTCCGGGACAGGGGTTGACACCCCTCCACTTT
j_call: TRBJ1-6; d_call: NA; v_call: TRBV5-1; clone_size: NA; cdr3_aa: CASSLSQNSPLHF; cdr3_nt: TGCGCCAGCAGCTTATCCCAGAATTCACCCCTCCACTTT
j_call: TRBJ2-1; d_call: NA; v_call: TRBV5-1; clone_size: NA; cdr3_aa: CASTENTYNEQFF; cdr3_nt: TGCGCCAGCACGGAGAACACGTACAATGAGCAGTTCTTC
j_call: TRBJ2-7; d_call: NA; v_call: TRBV5-5; clone_size: NA; cdr3_aa: CASSLAGGGIHEQYF; cdr3_nt: TGTGCCAGCAGCTTGGCCGGTGGGGGGATCCACGAGCAGTACTTC
j_call: TRBJ2-7; d_call: TRBD1; v_call: TRBV3-1/TRBV3-2; clone_size: NA; cdr3_aa: CASSPTGGASLEQYF; cdr3_nt: TGTGCCAGCAGCCCTACAGGGGGCGCGTCGCTAGAGCAGTACTTC
j_call: TRBJ2-4; d_call: TRBD2; v_call: TRBV15; clone_size: NA; cdr3_aa: CATSSSGRPAKNIQYF; cdr3_nt: TGTGCCACCAGTTCTAGCGGGAGGCCCGCCAAAAACATTCAGTACTTC
j_call: TRBJ2-1; d_call: NA; v_call: TRBV4-2; clone_size: NA; cdr3_aa: CASSQEASYSYNEQFF; cdr3_nt: TGTGCCAGCAGCCAAGAGGCATCTTACTCCTACAATGAGCAGTTCTTC
j_call: TRBJ1-4; d_call: TRBD1; v_call: TRBV5-6; clone_size: once; cdr3_aa: CASSYDRGPWNEKLFF; cdr3_nt: TGTGCCAGCAGCTACGACAGGGGGCCTTGGAATGAAAAACTGTTTTTT
j_call: TRBJ1-5; d_call: NA; v_call: TRBV12-3/TRBV12-4; clone_size: NA; cdr3_aa: CASTRIRDEPQHF; cdr3_nt: TGTGCCAGCACCCGTATACGGGATGAGCCCCAGCATTTT
j_call: TRBJ2-5; d_call: NA; v_call: TRBV6-5; clone_size: NA; cdr3_aa: CASSYGPSETQYF; cdr3_nt: TGTGCCAGCAGTTACGGCCCGTCAGAGACCCAGTACTTC
j_call: TRBJ2-1; d_call: TRBD1; v_call: TRBV12-5; clone_size: NA; cdr3_aa: CASGRLGQQYNEQFF; cdr3_nt: TGTGCTAGTGGGCGACTGGGACAGCAGTACAATGAGCAGTTCTTC
j_call: TRBJ1-6; d_call: TRBD1; v_call: TRBV2; clone_size: NA; cdr3_aa: CASSERQGGSPLHF; cdr3_nt: TGTGCCAGCAGTGAGCGACAGGGTGGTTCACCCCTCCACTTT
j_call: TRBJ1-2; d_call: TRBD1; v_call: TRBV2; clone_size: few; cdr3_aa: CASTTDRVKGYTF; cdr3_nt: TGTGCCAGCACCACCGACAGGGTGAAGGGCTACACCTTC
j_call: TRBJ1-4; d_call: NA; v_call: TRBV6-2/TRBV6-3; clone_size: NA; cdr3_aa: CASSYGGGAGNEKLFF; cdr3_nt: TGTGCCAGCAGTTATGGAGGGGGGGCAGGGAATGAAAAACTGTTTTTT
j_call: TRBJ1-2; d_call: NA; v_call: TRBV3-1/TRBV3-2; clone_size: NA; cdr3_aa: CASSQDEGTYGYTF; cdr3_nt: TGTGCCAGCAGCCAAGATGAGGGCACCTATGGCTACACCTTC
j_call: TRBJ1-4; d_call: NA; v_call: TRBV5-1; clone_size: NA; cdr3_aa: CASSGRSSPTNEKLFF; cdr3_nt: TGCGCCAGCAGCGGCCGTAGTAGCCCAACTAATGAAAAACTGTTTTTT
j_call: TRBJ1-1; d_call: TRBD1; v_call: TRBV6-5; clone_size: NA; cdr3_aa: CASSMDRGLGAFF; cdr3_nt: TGTGCCAGCAGTATGGACAGGGGGCTTGGGGCTTTCTTT
j_call: TRBJ1-6; d_call: NA; v_call: TRBV25-1; clone_size: NA; cdr3_aa: CASRGQARGSPLHF; cdr3_nt: TGTGCCAGCAGGGGGCAGGCCAGAGGTTCACCCCTCCACTTT
j_call: TRBJ2-4; d_call: TRBD2; v_call: TRBV9; clone_size: NA; cdr3_aa: CASSPLGLAGNIQYF; cdr3_nt: TGTGCCAGCAGCCCCCTCGGACTAGCGGGAAACATTCAGTACTTC
j_call: TRBJ1-2; d_call: NA; v_call: TRBV4-1; clone_size: NA; cdr3_aa: CASSQVVGLPDYF; cdr3_nt: TGCGCCAGCAGCCAAGTTGTTGGCCTGCCCGATTACTTC
j_call: TRBJ2-7; d_call: NA; v_call: TRBV7-8; clone_size: NA; cdr3_aa: CASSPKPYEQYF; cdr3_nt: TGTGCCAGCAGCCCTAAGCCCTACGAGCAGTACTTC
j_call: TRBJ2-2; d_call: TRBD1; v_call: TRBV19; clone_size: NA; cdr3_aa: CASSRQGKTGELFF; cdr3_nt: TGTGCCAGTAGTAGACAGGGGAAGACCGGGGAGCTGTTTTTT
j_call: TRBJ2-5; d_call: NA; v_call: TRBV5-1; clone_size: NA; cdr3_aa: CASSLQLAPQETQYF; cdr3_nt: TGCGCCAGCAGCCTGCAGCTAGCGCCCCAAGAGACCCAGTACTTC
j_call: TRBJ2-1; d_call: TRBD2; v_call: TRBV9; clone_size: few; cdr3_aa: CASSTTSGRINEQFF; cdr3_nt: TGTGCCAGCAGCACCACTAGCGGGAGGATAAATGAGCAGTTCTTC
j_call: TRBJ2-1; d_call: TRBD1; v_call: TRBV7-8; clone_size: NA; cdr3_aa: CASSLGPGTGRYNEQFF; cdr3_nt: TGTGCCAGCAGCTTAGGGCCCGGGACAGGGAGATACAATGAGCAGTTCTTC
j_call: TRBJ1-5; d_call: TRBD1; v_call: TRBV15; clone_size: NA; cdr3_aa: CATSAGQGANPYLRRNQPQHF; cdr3_nt: TGTGCCACCAGCGCAGGACAGGGGGCAAACCCCTACCTCCGGCGAAATCAGCCCCAGCATTTT
j_call: TRBJ1-1; d_call: TRBD1; v_call: TRBV12-3/TRBV12-4; clone_size: NA; cdr3_aa: CASSRQGDTEAFF; cdr3_nt: TGTGCCAGCAGTCGACAGGGAGATACTGAAGCTTTCTTT
j_call: TRBJ2-4; d_call: NA; v_call: TRBV18; clone_size: once; cdr3_aa: CASSPASGQGASDTPSGIQYF; cdr3_nt: TGTGCCAGCTCACCGGCTTCCGGCCAAGGAGCCAGCGACACACCGTCGGGAATTCAGTACTTC
j_call: TRBJ2-6; d_call: NA; v_call: TRBV24-1; clone_size: NA; cdr3_aa: CATSDSVRATGANVLTF; cdr3_nt: TGTGCCACCAGTGATTCGGTCAGGGCCACCGGGGCCAACGTCCTGACTTTC
j_call: TRBJ2-2; d_call: NA; v_call: TRBV7-6; clone_size: NA; cdr3_aa: CASRSGVYPGSAGELFF; cdr3_nt: TGTGCCAGCAGGTCAGGGGTCTACCCGGGGAGCGCCGGGGAGCTGTTTTTT
j_call: TRBJ1-1; d_call: NA; v_call: TRBV7-9; clone_size: NA; cdr3_aa: CASSFQGFNTEAFF; cdr3_nt: TGTGCCAGCAGCTTCCAGGGCTTTAACACTGAAGCTTTCTTT
j_call: TRBJ1-2; d_call: TRBD1; v_call: TRBV4-1; clone_size: NA; cdr3_aa: CASSPHTADRALYGYTF; cdr3_nt: TGCGCCAGCAGCCCGCACACCGCCGACAGGGCCCTCTATGGCTACACCTTC